These 17 T cell receptor beta chains share one sample of origin, sequenced in a study of shared T cell receptors in the human thymus. Using immunoSEQ multiplex PCR, the repertoire was profiled, and TCRdb retains in-frame clones only, with some absent. The sample has over 65,000 clones, about 95% seen once. Source material: thymocytes. The receptors stem from a human donor.

This clone appeared a single time. The J gene is TRBJ2-7, the V gene TRBV12-5; TRBD1 aligns across 7 bases. Germline-derived CDR1 and CDR2 are LGHNT and FRNRAP. The ends lost 2 bases at V and 0 bases at J; junction bases unmatched: 19. This CDR3 has 20 residues. In nucleotides, the CDR3 is TGTGCTAGTGGTTTGATCCCCGCGACAGGGTTTCCCCATATCTCCTACGAGCAGTACTTC. Amino acids: CASGLIPATGFPHISYEQYF.

The chain combines TRBV7-9 with TRBJ1-2; D is perhaps TRBD1 (5 bases). The germline V gene encodes CDR1 SEHNR and CDR2 FQNEAQ (reference sequence). The V gene lost 4 bases and the J gene lost 7 bases, with 16 bases spanning the gap. The CDR3 runs to 14 residues. CDR3 amino acids: CASSYKGFDVGYTF. The DNA for the CDR3 is TGTGCCAGCAGCTATAAGGGGTTCGATGTTGGCTACACCTTC.

The table lists this clone with a count of one. This chain links TRBV4-3 with TRBJ1-6; TRBD1 is a possible D gene (5 bases). The CDR3 has 16 residues. Germline CDR1 and CDR2: LGHNA and YSLEER. V dropped 0 bases and J dropped 7 bases, with 13 bases sitting between them. CDR3 residues: CASSQDNGTENSPLHF. Written as DNA, the CDR3 is TGCGCCAGCAGCCAAGATAATGGGACTGAGAATTCACCCCTCCACTTT.

V usage is TRBV27 and J usage is TRBJ2-7, with a possible D match to TRBD1 (8 bases). V lost 6 bases and J 5 bases, leaving 29 bases between the germline ends. This CDR3 comprises 18 residues. CDR1 is MNHEY, CDR2 SMNVEV, per germline (reference sequence). DNA of the CDR3: TGTGCCAGCAGCGGGGGGAGGGGGACAGGTAAATCTCCTAACGAGCAGTACTTC. Its protein product is CASSGGRGTGKSPNEQYF.

This chain links TRBV19 with TRBJ1-2; 8 bases match TRBD1. Germline V gene sequence: CDR1 LNHDA, CDR2 SQIVND (reference sequence). Trimming removed 2 bases from V and 2 bases from J; junction bases left unmatched: 4. This CDR3 is 15 amino acids long. CDR3 loop: CASSISWTGNYGYTF. Written as DNA, the CDR3 is TGTGCCAGTAGTATATCCTGGACAGGGAACTATGGCTACACCTTC.

V gene TRBV7-3 combines with J gene TRBJ2-4, with TRBD1 matching 7 bases. Germline CDR1 and CDR2: SGHTA and FQGTGA. CDR3 length equals 17 residues. V lost 0 bases and J lost 0; bases outside the gene matches: 5. This chain's CDR3 is CASSLTGTDLAKNIQYF. CDR3 in DNA: TGTGCCAGCAGCTTAACCGGGACAGATCTAGCCAAAAACATTCAGTACTTC.

The chain employs TRBV7-2 and TRBJ2-7; the D is unclear. Germline lookup yields CDR1 SGHTA and CDR2 FQGNSA. V shed 5 bases and J shed 2 bases, with 16 bases lying between them. The CDR3 totals 15 residues. The DNA for the CDR3 is TGTGCCAGCAGCGCCATGCCAAGGGCTCCCTACGAGCAGTACTTC. This codes for CASSAMPRAPYEQYF.

The rearrangement uses TRBV9 and TRBJ2-1; 7 nucleotides align to TRBD1. The V segment lost 4 bases and the J segment 4 bases; nucleotides outside the gene matches: 11. CDR1 is SGDLS and CDR2 is YYNGEE in the germline V gene. The CDR3 runs 16 residues. This CDR3 is CASSPPQGWRYNEQFF. The CDR3 region has the DNA TGTGCCAGCAGCCCCCCACAGGGGTGGAGGTACAATGAGCAGTTCTTC.

The V and J genes are TRBV10-3 and TRBJ2-7; tentatively, D is TRBD1 or TRBD2 (5 bases each). Trimming left V 2 bases short and J 1 base short, with 12 bases between. The V gene's germline CDR1 is ENHRY and CDR2 SYGVKD. The CDR3 is 15 residues long. This chain's CDR3 is CAISEPRDHSYEQYF. In DNA form, the CDR3 reads TGTGCCATCAGTGAGCCCCGGGACCATTCCTACGAGCAGTACTTC.

V and J are TRBV11-2 and TRBJ2-7, with 9 bases that match TRBD1. Germline loops: CDR1 SGHAT, CDR2 FQNNGV. The CDR3 loop spans 16 amino acids. Unmatched junction bases numbered 9, after V lost 4 bases and J lost 2 bases. The CDR3 DNA sequence: TGTGCCAGCAGCTCTCGAACCCGGGACAGGGCCTACGAGCAGTACTTC. Translating it yields CASSSRTRDRAYEQYF.

This clone has a single count. This chain connects TRBV19 to TRBJ2-3; 13 nucleotides agree with TRBD2. The CDR3 runs to 21 residues. Unmatched junction bases numbered 12, after V lost 0 bases and J lost 0 bases. CDR1 and CDR2 from the germline V gene are LNHDA and SQIVND (reference sequence). DNA of the CDR3: TGTGCCAGTAGTATAGACCGAGGAAGGGGACTAGCGGGGAATAGCACAGATACGCAGTATTTT. This gives the protein CASSIDRGRGLAGNSTDTQYF.

The chain carries TRBV11-3 and TRBJ2-1; D uncertain. The CDR3 spans 17 residues. V was shortened by 2 bases and J by 0 bases, with 14 bases between the two germline ends. Germline assignment: CDR1 SGHNT and CDR2 YENEEA. In DNA, the CDR3 is TGTGCCAGCAGCTTAAACTCAAAACCTAGCTCCTACAATGAGCAGTTCTTC. This translates into CASSLNSKPSSYNEQFF.

The chain is built from TRBV5-1 and TRBJ1-1, with D possibly matching TRBD1 (6 bases). This CDR3 region has 14 residues. Germline CDR1 is SGHRS and CDR2 is YFSETQ. V was cut by 4 bases and J by 5 bases, with 15 bases left in between. The chain's CDR3 is CASSHGQRGTEAFF. CDR3 in DNA: TGCGCCAGCAGCCACGGACAGCGAGGGACTGAAGCTTTCTTT.

V usage is TRBV25-1 and J usage is TRBJ2-4; D possibly corresponds to TRBD2 (6 bases). Germline V gene lookup returns CDR1 MGHDK and CDR2 SYGVNS. Trimming took off 6 bases at V and 0 bases at J, with 15 bases between the two ends. The length of the CDR3 is 16 residues. CDR3 protein: CASSAGTRLAKNIQYF. CDR3 in DNA: TGTGCCAGCAGCGCTGGGACTCGGCTAGCCAAAAACATTCAGTACTTC. Using reference TRBV25-1 and TRBJ2-4 for the parts outside the CDR3, the full variable domain is EADIYQTPRYLVIGTGKKITLECSQTMGHDKMYWYQQDPGMELHLIHYSYGVNSTEKGDLSSESTVSRIRTEHFPLTLESARPSHTSQYLCASSAGTRLAKNIQYFGAGTRLSVL.

This clone was observed once. This sequence joins TRBV15 and TRBJ1-2; D remains unclear. The CDR3 totals 14 residues. Germline loops: CDR1 LNHNV, CDR2 YYDKDF (reference sequence). The V end was cut by 1 base, the J end by 7 bases, with 13 bases between. CDR3 sequence: CATSRVDNPVGYTF. CDR3 coding DNA: TGTGCCACCAGCAGAGTCGATAATCCCGTTGGCTACACCTTC.

V and J are TRBV25-1 and TRBJ2-4; a weak D match, TRBD1 (7 bases). The germline V and J ends were trimmed by 6 bases and 4 bases, with 16 bases remaining between them. Germline assignment: CDR1 MGHDK and CDR2 SYGVNS. The CDR3 is 15 residues long. The CDR3 reads CASRPRAGQKNIQYF. CDR3 in DNA: TGTGCCAGCAGGCCCCGGGCGGGACAGAAAAACATTCAGTACTTC. Drawing the rest from reference TRBV25-1 and TRBJ2-4, the complete variable domain is EADIYQTPRYLVIGTGKKITLECSQTMGHDKMYWYQQDPGMELHLIHYSYGVNSTEKGDLSSESTVSRIRTEHFPLTLESARPSHTSQYLCASRPRAGQKNIQYFGAGTRLSVL.

This rearrangement joins TRBV5-5 to TRBJ2-6, with 8 bases that match TRBD1. Germline CDR1 SGHKS, CDR2 YYEKEE (reference sequence). V shed 6 bases and J 0 bases; nucleotides not matched to a gene: 8. This CDR3 is built from 17 residues. The CDR3 sequence is CASTPGQGNSGANVLTF. In DNA, the CDR3 is TGTGCCAGCACCCCTGGACAGGGAAACTCTGGGGCCAACGTCCTGACTTTC.